The TCR beta chain under discussion was sequenced for a study of identical twins. Broader study findings: For out-of-frame alpha sequences shared by twins, low generation probability was in excess. Modeled out-of-frame TCR alpha sharing in monozygotic twins fell below observed levels.

This clonotype has only a few counts. Its specificity is not known. Unique molecular identifiers were present on the cDNA, and a universal primer site came from template switching. TCRdb ran MiXCR on the 5' RACE reads and lists one entry per CDR3 protein. The sample records 600,000 to 800,000 distinct CDR3 sequences, around 20% being singletons. These data were also filed under a second study, of T cells expressing NK-cell markers. That work adds: Sorting was restricted to alpha-beta TCR T cells by an anti-gamma-delta TCR antibody in several experiments.

The source material was PBMCs. The TCR was taken from a woman between 18 and 29 years old in good health.

DNA for the CDR3: TGCGCCAGCAGCTTGTGGGGGGATAGGAGGGAGCAGTTCTTC. Protein: CASSLWGDRREQFF. The rearrangement joins TRBV5-1 to TRBJ2-1, with a weak D call TRBD2 (6 bases). The CDR3 is 14 amino acids. V lost 1 base and J lost 10, with 15 bases in between. Germline V gene data show CDR1 as SGHRS and CDR2 as YFSETQ.